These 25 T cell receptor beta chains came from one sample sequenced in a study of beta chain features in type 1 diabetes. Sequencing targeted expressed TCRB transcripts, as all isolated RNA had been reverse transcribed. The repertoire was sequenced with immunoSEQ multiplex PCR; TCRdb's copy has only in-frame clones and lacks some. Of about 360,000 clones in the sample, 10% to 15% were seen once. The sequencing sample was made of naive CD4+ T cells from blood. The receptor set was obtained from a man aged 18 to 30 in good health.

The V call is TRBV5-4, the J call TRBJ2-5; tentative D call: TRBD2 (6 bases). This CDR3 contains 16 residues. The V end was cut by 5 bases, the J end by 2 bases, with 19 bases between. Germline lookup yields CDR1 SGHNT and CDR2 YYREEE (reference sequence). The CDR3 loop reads CASRPGGSGNQETQYF. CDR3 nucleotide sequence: TGTGCCAGCAGACCGGGCGGTAGCGGCAATCAAGAGACCCAGTACTTC. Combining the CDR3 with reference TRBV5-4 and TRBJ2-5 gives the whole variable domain ETGVTQSPTHLIKTRGQQVTLRCSSQSGHNTVSWYQQALGQGPQFIFQYYREEENGRGNFPPRFSGLQFPNYSSELNVNALELDDSALYLCASRPGGSGNQETQYFGPGTRLLVL.

In DNA form, the CDR3 reads TGTGCCAGCAGCGCAGGAGGTTCGAGGTCCTACAATGAGCAGTTCTTC. Encoded protein: CASSAGGSRSYNEQFF. The chain is built from TRBV11-1 and TRBJ2-1; D may be TRBD2 (5 bases). This CDR3 has 16 residues. Germline-derived CDR1 and CDR2 are SGHAT and FQDESV (reference sequence). Trimming shortened V by 5 bases and J by 1 base, and 15 bases separated the two germline ends.

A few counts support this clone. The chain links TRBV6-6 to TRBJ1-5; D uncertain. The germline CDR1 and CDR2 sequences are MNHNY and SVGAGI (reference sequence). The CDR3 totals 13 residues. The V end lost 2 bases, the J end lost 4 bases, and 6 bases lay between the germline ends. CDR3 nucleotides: TGTGCCAGCAGTTACACGGAGAATCAGCCCCAGCATTTT. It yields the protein CASSYTENQPQHF.

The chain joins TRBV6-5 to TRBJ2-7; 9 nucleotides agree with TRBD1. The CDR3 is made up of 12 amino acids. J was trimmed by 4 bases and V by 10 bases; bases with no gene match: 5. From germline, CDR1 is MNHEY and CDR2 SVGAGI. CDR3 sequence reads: CATHRGLYEQYF. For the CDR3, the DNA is TGTGCCACCCACAGGGGGCTTTACGAGCAGTACTTC.

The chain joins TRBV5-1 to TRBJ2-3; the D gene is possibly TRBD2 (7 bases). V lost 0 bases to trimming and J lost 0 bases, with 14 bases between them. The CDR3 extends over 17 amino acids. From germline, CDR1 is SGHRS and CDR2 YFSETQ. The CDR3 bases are TGCGCCAGCAGCTTGGGTTCTGCGGGGGCTAGCACAGATACGCAGTATTTT. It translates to CASSLGSAGASTDTQYF.

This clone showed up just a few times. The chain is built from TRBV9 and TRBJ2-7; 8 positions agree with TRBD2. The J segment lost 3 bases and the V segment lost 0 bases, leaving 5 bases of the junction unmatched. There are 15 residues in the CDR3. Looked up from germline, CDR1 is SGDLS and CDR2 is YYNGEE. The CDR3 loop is CASSVDPSGHYEQYF. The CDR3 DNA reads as TGTGCCAGCAGCGTAGATCCTAGCGGGCACTACGAGCAGTACTTC. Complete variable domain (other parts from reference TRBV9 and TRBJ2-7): DSGVTQTPKHLITATGQRVTLRCSPRSGDLSVYWYQQSLDQGLQFLIQYYNGEERAKGNILERFSAQQFPDLHSELNLSSLELGDSALYFCASSVDPSGHYEQYFGPGTRLTVT.

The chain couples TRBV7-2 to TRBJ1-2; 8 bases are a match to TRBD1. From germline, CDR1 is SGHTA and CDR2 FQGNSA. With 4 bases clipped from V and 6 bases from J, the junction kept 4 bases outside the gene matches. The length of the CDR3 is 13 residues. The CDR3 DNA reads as TGTGCCAGCAGCTCGACAGGGGAGGATGGCTACACCTTC. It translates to CASSSTGEDGYTF.

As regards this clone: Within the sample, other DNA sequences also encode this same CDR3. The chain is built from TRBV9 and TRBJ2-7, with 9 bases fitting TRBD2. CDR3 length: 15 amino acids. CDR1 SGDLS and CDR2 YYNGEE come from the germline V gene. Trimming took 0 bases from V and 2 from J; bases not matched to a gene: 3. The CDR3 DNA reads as TGTGCCAGCAGCGTAGAAGCGGGGGGAACCTACGAGCAGTACTTC. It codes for CASSVEAGGTYEQYF.

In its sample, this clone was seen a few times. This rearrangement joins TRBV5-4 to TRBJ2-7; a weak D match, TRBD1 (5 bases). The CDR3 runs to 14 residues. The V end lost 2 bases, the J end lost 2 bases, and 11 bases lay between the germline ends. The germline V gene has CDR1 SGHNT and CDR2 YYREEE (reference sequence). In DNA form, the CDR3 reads TGTGCCAGCAGCTTTCTCGGCAGGGCCTACGAGCAGTACTTC. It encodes CASSFLGRAYEQYF.

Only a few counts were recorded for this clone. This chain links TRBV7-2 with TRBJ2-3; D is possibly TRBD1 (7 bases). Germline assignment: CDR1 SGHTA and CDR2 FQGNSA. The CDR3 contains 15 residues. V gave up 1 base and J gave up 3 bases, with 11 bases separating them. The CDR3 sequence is CASSLGRGRTDTQYF. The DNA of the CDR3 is TGTGCCAGCAGCTTAGGGAGGGGGCGGACAGATACGCAGTATTTT.

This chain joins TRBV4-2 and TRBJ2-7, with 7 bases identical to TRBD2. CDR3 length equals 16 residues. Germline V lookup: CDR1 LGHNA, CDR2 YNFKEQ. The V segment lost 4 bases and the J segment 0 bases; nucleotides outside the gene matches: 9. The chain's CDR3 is CASSRQSGESSYEQYF. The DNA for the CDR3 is TGTGCCAGCAGCCGTCAAAGCGGGGAGAGCTCCTACGAGCAGTACTTC.

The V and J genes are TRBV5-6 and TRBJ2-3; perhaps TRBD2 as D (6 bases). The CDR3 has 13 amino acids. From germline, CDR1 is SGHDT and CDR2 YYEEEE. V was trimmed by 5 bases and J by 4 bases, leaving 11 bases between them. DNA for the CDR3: TGTGCCAGCAGGTTAAGGGAGGCAGATACGCAGTATTTT. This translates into CASRLREADTQYF. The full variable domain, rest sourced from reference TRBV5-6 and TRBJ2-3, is DAGVTQSPTHLIKTRGQQVTLRCSPKSGHDTVSWYQQALGQGPQFIFQYYEEEERQRGNFPDRFSGHQFPNYSSELNVNALLLGDSALYLCASRLREADTQYFGPGTRLTVL.

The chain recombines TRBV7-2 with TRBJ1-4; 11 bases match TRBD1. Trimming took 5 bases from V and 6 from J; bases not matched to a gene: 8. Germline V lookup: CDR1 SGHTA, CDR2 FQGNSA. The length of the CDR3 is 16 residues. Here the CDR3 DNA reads TGTGCCAGCAGCCCCTCATGGGACAGGGGGTATGAAAAACTGTTTTTT. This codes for CASSPSWDRGYEKLFF.

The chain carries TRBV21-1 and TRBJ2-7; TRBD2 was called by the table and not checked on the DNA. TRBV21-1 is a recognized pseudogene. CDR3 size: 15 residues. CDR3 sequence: CASSKDDGGTYEQYF. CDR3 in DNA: TGTGCCAGCAGCAAAGATGACGGGGGAACCTACGAGCAGTACTTC.

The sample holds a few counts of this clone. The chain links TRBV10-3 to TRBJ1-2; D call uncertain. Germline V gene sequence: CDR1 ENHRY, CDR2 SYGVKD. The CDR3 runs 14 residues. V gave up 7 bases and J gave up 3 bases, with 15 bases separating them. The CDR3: CAITSRTGYYGYTF. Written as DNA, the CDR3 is TGTGCCATCACTTCCCGGACTGGGTACTATGGCTACACCTTC.

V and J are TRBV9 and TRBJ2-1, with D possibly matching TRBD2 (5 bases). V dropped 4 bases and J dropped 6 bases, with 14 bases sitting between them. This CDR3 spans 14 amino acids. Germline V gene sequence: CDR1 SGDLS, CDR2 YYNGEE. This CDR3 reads CASSPIGRANEQFF. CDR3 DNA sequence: TGTGCCAGCAGCCCTATTGGGAGAGCCAATGAGCAGTTCTTC.

CDR3 nucleotides: TGTGCCAGCAGTCGGGCCGGGACAGGGGACTACGAGCAGTACTTC. It codes for CASSRAGTGDYEQYF. The chain employs TRBV6-5 and TRBJ2-7, with 10 positions matching TRBD1. Looked up from germline, CDR1 is MNHEY and CDR2 is SVGAGI. The J segment lost 3 bases and the V segment lost 5 bases, leaving 7 bases of the junction unmatched. The CDR3 has 15 amino acids.

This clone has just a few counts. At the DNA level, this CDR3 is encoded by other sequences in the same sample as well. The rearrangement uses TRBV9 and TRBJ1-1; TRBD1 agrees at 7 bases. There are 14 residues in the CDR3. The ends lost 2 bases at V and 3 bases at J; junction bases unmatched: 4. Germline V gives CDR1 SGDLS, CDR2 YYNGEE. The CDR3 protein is CASSVGDRDTEAFF. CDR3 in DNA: TGTGCCAGCAGCGTGGGCGACAGGGACACTGAAGCTTTCTTT.

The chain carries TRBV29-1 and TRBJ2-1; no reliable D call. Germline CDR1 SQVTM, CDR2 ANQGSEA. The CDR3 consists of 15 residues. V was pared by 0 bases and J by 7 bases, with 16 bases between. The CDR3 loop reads CSVEDNMGLPNEQFF. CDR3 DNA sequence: TGCAGCGTTGAAGATAACATGGGCCTCCCTAATGAGCAGTTCTTC.

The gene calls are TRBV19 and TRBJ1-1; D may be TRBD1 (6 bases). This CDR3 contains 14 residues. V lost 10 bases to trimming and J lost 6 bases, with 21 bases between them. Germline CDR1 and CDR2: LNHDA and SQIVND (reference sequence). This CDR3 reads CATAPLQGYAEAFF. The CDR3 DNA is TGTGCCACCGCCCCGTTGCAGGGGTACGCTGAAGCTTTCTTT.

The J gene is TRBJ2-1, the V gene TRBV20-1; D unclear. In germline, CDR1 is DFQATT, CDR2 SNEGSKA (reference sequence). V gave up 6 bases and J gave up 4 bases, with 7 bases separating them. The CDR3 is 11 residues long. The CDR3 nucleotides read TGCAGTGCCGTCGGTTACAATGAGCAGTTCTTC. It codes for CSAVGYNEQFF.

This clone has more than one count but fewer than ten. The CDR3 is CASREVLGVAFF. In DNA form, the CDR3 reads TGTGCCAGCAGGGAAGTCCTGGGAGTGGCTTTCTTT. V usage is TRBV5-4 and J usage is TRBJ1-1; D remains unclear. The germline gives CDR1 SGHNT, CDR2 YYREEE (reference sequence). The CDR3 has 12 residues. Trimming pared 5 bases from V and 11 bases from J, leaving 16 bases between.

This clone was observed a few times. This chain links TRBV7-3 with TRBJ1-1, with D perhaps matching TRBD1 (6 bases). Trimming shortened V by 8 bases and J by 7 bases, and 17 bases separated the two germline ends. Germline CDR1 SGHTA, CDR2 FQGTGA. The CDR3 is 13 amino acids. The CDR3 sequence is CASPRGAVCEAFF. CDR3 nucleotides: TGTGCCAGCCCTCGGGGGGCGGTTTGTGAAGCTTTCTTT. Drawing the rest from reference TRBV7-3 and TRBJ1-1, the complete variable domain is GAGVSQTPSNKVTEKGKYVELRCDPISGHTALYWYRQSLGQGPEFLIYFQGTGAADDSGLPNDRFFAVRPEGSVSTLKIQRTERGDSAVYLCASPRGAVCEAFFGQGTRLTVV.

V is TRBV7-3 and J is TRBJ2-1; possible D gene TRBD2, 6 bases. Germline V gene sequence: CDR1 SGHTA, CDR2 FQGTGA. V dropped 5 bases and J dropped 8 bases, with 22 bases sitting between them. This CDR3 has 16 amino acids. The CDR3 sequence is CASSTTGGLGGDEQFF. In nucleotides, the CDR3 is TGTGCCAGCAGCACGACCGGGGGTTTGGGTGGTGATGAGCAGTTCTTC.

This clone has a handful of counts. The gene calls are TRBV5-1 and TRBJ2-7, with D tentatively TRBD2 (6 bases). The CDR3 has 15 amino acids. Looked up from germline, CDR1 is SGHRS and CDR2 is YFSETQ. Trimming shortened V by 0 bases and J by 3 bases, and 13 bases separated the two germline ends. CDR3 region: CASSLGHGSGYEQYF. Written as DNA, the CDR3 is TGCGCCAGCAGCTTGGGTCACGGTAGCGGCTACGAGCAGTACTTC.